The entry below describes one TCR beta chain. Its antigen is not identified. These data belong to a study of cytomegalovirus exposure and HLA in healthy donors. Study-wide results and limits: The authors later found HLA-associated TCR beta chains more clonally expanded than equally common others. Sequencing depth roughly uniform across donors was assumed in presence/absence analyses.

Germline V gene sequence: CDR1 MDHEN, CDR2 SYDVKM. With V trimmed by 10 bases and J by 1 base, 5 bases remained unmatched. This CDR3 has 13 amino acids. The PCR ran on 60 Vbeta and 13 Jbeta primers. Profiling relied on immunoSEQ multiplex PCR, and the TCRdb table lists in-frame clones only, not all of them. This table has 110,000 to 150,000 clones, roughly 80% appearing once. The specimen sequenced was PBMCs. The chain carries TRBV28 and TRBJ2-3; 7 bases fit TRBD1. This sequence was found in a woman aged 35 to 49 in good health and CMV-seropositive. DNA for the CDR3: TGTGCCACCCGGGACAGAGGCACAGATACGCAGTATTTT. As protein: CATRDRGTDTQYF.